This is a list of T cell receptor beta chains from one sample in a study of CD8+ T cells in alopecia areata. Only in-frame clones appear in the TCRdb table, and some are missing; sequencing was by immunoSEQ multiplex PCR. The table shows a few hundred thousand clones, with less than 75% occurring only once. This specimen consisted of CD4+ T cells sorted from blood, obtained at week 4, from a patient treated with tofacitinib. The receptors were gathered from a human donor with alopecia areata. CDR3s include the opening cysteine and the closing phenylalanine or tryptophan. A D gene is named only where the DNA matches it firmly. Size is stated for part of the rows, as once, few or many counts, or as a class when the clone is expanded.

V	D	size	J	CDR3	DNA
TRBV4-1	TRBD2	once	TRBJ2-1	CASSQRGSGGAWEQFF	TGCGCCAGCAGCCAAAGGGGTAGCGGGGGGGCATGGGAGCAGTTCTTC
TRBV9	.	.	TRBJ1-2	CASSVGRGQYGYTF	TGTGCCAGCAGCGTAGGCAGGGGCCAATATGGCTACACCTTC
TRBV23-1	.	.	TRBJ2-7	CASSPLRINKGF	TGCGCCAGCAGTCCCCTGAGGATTAATAAGGGGTTC
TRBV18	.	.	TRBJ2-5	CASSPPVSPKETQYF	TGTGCCAGCTCACCACCGGTGAGCCCGAAGGAGACCCAGTACTTC
TRBV6-5	.	.	TRBJ1-5	CASRPDRNQPQHF	TGTGCCAGCAGACCCGACAGAAATCAGCCCCAGCATTTT
TRBV5-1	TRBD1	.	TRBJ2-1	CASSLGDRNNEQFF	TGCGCCAGCAGCTTGGGGGACAGGAACAATGAGCAGTTCTTC
TRBV29-1	.	.	TRBJ2-2	CSVEGRKNTGELFF	TGCAGCGTTGAAGGTCGGAAGAACACCGGGGAGCTGTTTTTT
TRBV14	.	many	TRBJ2-5	CASSQEWARGTTAKETQYF	TGTGCCAGCAGCCAAGAATGGGCTCGGGGAACGACCGCCAAAGAGACCCAGTACTTC
TRBV29-1	TRBD1	.	TRBJ2-7	CSVSKDRLDEQYF	TGCAGCGTTTCTAAGGACAGGCTCGACGAGCAGTACTTC
TRBV25-1	.	once	TRBJ2-1	CASSDSLLGAYNEQFF	TGTGCCAGCAGTGACAGTCTCTTGGGGGCCTACAATGAGCAGTTCTTC
TRBV25-1	.	.	TRBJ1-1	CASSDHPNTEAFF	TGTGCCAGCAGTGACCACCCGAACACTGAAGCTTTCTTT
TRBV7-2	TRBD1	.	TRBJ2-7	CASSPRTGIHEQYF	TGTGCCAGCAGCCCTAGGACAGGAATCCACGAGCAGTACTTC
TRBV7-2	TRBD1	.	TRBJ2-7	CASSLRTTGGYEQYF	TGTGCCAGCAGCCTAAGGACGACAGGGGGCTACGAGCAGTACTTC
TRBV25-1	.	.	TRBJ2-2	CASRPDYTGELFF	TGTGCCAGCAGACCAGACTACACCGGGGAGCTGTTTTTT
TRBV5-6	TRBD1	few	TRBJ2-7	CASSGQGRLRYEQYF	TGTGCCAGCAGCGGACAGGGGCGCCTAAGATACGAGCAGTACTTC
TRBV30	.	.	TRBJ1-2	CASWGGVYGYTF	TGTGCCTCCTGGGGGGGAGTATATGGCTACACCTTC
TRBV2	.	.	TRBJ1-1	CASSRMNTEAFF	TGTGCCAGTTCCCGCATGAACACTGAAGCTTTCTTT
TRBV10-3	TRBD2	few	TRBJ2-3	CASQPGLASDTQYF	TGTGCCAGCCAACCGGGACTAGCGTCGGATACGCAGTATTTT
TRBV15	.	.	TRBJ1-4	CATSRGLGGDNEKLFF	TGTGCCACCAGCAGAGGTCTAGGAGGGGATAATGAAAAACTGTTTTTT
TRBV5-1	.	.	TRBJ2-1	CASSLSRPDQGGEQFF	TGCGCCAGCAGCTTGAGTCGTCCGGATCAGGGCGGTGAGCAGTTCTTC
TRBV4-1	.	.	TRBJ1-2	CASSQGGRLVIF	TGCGCCAGCAGCCAAGGGGGCAGGTTGGTGATCTTC
TRBV30	.	.	TRBJ1-1	CAWTRVPMNTEAFF	TGTGCCTGGACCAGGGTCCCGATGAACACTGAAGCTTTCTTT